This T cell receptor (beta chain) was captured by sequencing in a study of cytomegalovirus exposure and HLA in healthy donors. J gave up 1 base and V 0 bases, and 7 bases lay outside the gene matches. The length of the CDR3 is 17 residues. CDR1 is LGHNA, CDR2 YSLEER, per germline. 13 Jbeta primers and 60 Vbeta primers were used for the PCR. Libraries were prepared by immunoSEQ multiplex PCR; TCRdb keeps only in-frame clonotypes and omits some of them. The table lists 100,000 to 150,000 clones, 81% of them singletons. This clonotype was sampled from a man aged 18 to 30 in good health and CMV-seropositive. The rearrangement uses TRBV4-3 and TRBJ2-5, with 8 bases identical to TRBD2. Sequenced: PBMCs. This CDR3 reads CASSQEFSGGAQETQYF. The CDR3 region has the DNA TGCGCCAGCAGCCAAGAATTTTCGGGGGGGGCCCAAGAGACCCAGTACTTC.